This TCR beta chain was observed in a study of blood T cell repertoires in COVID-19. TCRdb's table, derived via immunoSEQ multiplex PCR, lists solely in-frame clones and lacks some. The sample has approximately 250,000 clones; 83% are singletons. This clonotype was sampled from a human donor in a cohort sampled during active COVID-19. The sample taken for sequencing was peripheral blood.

The CDR3 region is CATAGSSYEQYF. For the CDR3, the DNA is TGTGCCACCGCCGGGAGCTCCTACGAGCAGTACTTC. This rearrangement joins TRBV24-1 to TRBJ2-7, with D possibly matching TRBD2 (6 bases). Germline V gene data show CDR1 as KGHDR and CDR2 as SFDVKD. V lost 9 bases to trimming and J lost 0 bases, with 8 bases between them. The CDR3 covers 12 residues.